The rows below give T cell receptor beta chains drawn from one sample of a study of human T cells and chemical hapten exposure. One entry per CDR3 protein, called by TCRdb with MiXCR from the RACE reads. The table has over 55,000 distinct CDR3 sequences, 8.5% to 14% seen once. Sequenced material: whole blood, taken in connection with sensitization to the hapten diphenylcyclopropenone (DPC). Receptor source: a woman in her forties or fifties with alopecia areata. Some clones in this sample may be carry-over from other donors' samples. Each CDR3 is given with its conserved first and last residue. D genes are given only for firm matches. Size tells how often a clone was seen (once, few, many) or the class of an expanded clone, and some rows leave it out.

d_gene	len	v_gene	j_gene	abundance	CDR3nt	CDR3aa
-	15	TRBV29-1	TRBJ2-3	few	TGCAGCGTCCGGGGGACTCCCGCAAGTCCAGATACGCAGTATTTT	CSVRGTPASPDTQYF
-	14	TRBV12-3/TRBV12-4	TRBJ1-5	many	TGTGCCAGCAGTTTCGGCAGGGGTGATCAGCCCCAGCATTTT	CASSFGRGDQPQHF
TRBD2	13	TRBV12-3/TRBV12-4	TRBJ2-2	many	TGTGCCCTGAGCGGGAGAGGCACCGGGGAGCTGTTTTTT	CALSGRGTGELFF
-	11	TRBV6-2/TRBV6-3	TRBJ1-1	many	TGTGCCAGCAGTTACTCAGGGGAAGCTTTCTTT	CASSYSGEAFF
-	11	TRBV28	TRBJ2-2	few	TGTGCCAGCAGTCTAACCGGGGAGCTGTTTTTT	CASSLTGELFF
-	15	TRBV28	TRBJ2-7	-	TGTGCCAGCAGTCCCTATGTGACCGGGAACTACGAGCAGTACTTC	CASSPYVTGNYEQYF
TRBD1	12	TRBV4-1	TRBJ2-1	-	TGCGCCAGCAGCCCGTCCAGACAGGGTCTTTTCTTC	CASSPSRQGLFF
-	12	TRBV6-2/TRBV6-3	TRBJ1-1	-	TGTGCCAGCAGTCGACAGAGCATCGAAGCTTTCTTT	CASSRQSIEAFF
TRBD2	15	TRBV29-1	TRBJ2-3	many	TGCAGCGTCGCTTCACTAGCGGCGATAGGGGATACGCAGTATTTT	CSVASLAAIGDTQYF
-	13	TRBV29-1	TRBJ2-7	few	TGCAGCGTTGAGAGCCAGGCTAACTACGAGCAGTACTTC	CSVESQANYEQYF
TRBD1	15	TRBV12-3/TRBV12-4	TRBJ2-1	-	TGTGCCAGCAGGCTGACAGGGGGCGCGGAGAGTGAGCAGTTCTTC	CASRLTGGAESEQFF
-	12	TRBV12-3/TRBV12-4	TRBJ1-1	many	TGTGCCATTAAAGGGGGGAACACTGAAGCTTTCTTT	CAIKGGNTEAFF
-	17	TRBV12-3/TRBV12-4	TRBJ2-6	few	TGTGCCAGCAGTTTAATGACAGGGAGGACTGGGGCCAACGTCCTGACTTTC	CASSLMTGRTGANVLTF
TRBD1	16	TRBV18	TRBJ2-1	many	TGTGCCAGCTCAGATTTGGGGACAGGGTCGTACAATGAGCAGTTCTTC	CASSDLGTGSYNEQFF
-	12	TRBV29-1	TRBJ2-1	-	TGCAGCGGTGTTAGCAGCTACAATGAGCAGTTCTTC	CSGVSSYNEQFF
-	13	TRBV19	TRBJ2-2	-	TGTGCCAGTTGCAGGCAGGGGATCGGGGAGCTGTTTTTT	CASCRQGIGELFF
-	12	TRBV29-1	TRBJ2-1	few	TGCAGCGTTGAAGAAGGAGCGAATGAGCAGTTCTTC	CSVEEGANEQFF
-	13	TRBV3-1	TRBJ1-5	-	TGTGCCAGCAGCCAAGCAGGGGACCAGCCCCAGCATTTT	CASSQAGDQPQHF
-	14	TRBV28	TRBJ2-7	-	TGTGCCAGCAGTTTGCCCGGACGTAGTTACGAGCAGTACTTC	CASSLPGRSYEQYF
-	10	TRBV28	TRBJ1-2	-	TGTGCCAGCGGACAGTATGGCTACACCTTC	CASGQYGYTF
TRBD2	14	TRBV6-2/TRBV6-3	TRBJ2-5	-	TGTGCCAGCAGCCGTCCTAGCGGACAAGAGACCCAGTACTTC	CASSRPSGQETQYF
TRBD1	14	TRBV6-5	TRBJ1-4	many	TGTGCCAGCAGTTACGACAGGGGTCAGGAAAAACTGTTTTTT	CASSYDRGQEKLFF
TRBD1	13	TRBV5-1	TRBJ1-2	few	TGCGCCAGCAGACGACAGGGCGACTATGGCTACACCTTC	CASRRQGDYGYTF
TRBD1	16	TRBV6-6	TRBJ2-3	many	TGTGCCAGCAGTTACGGCGGGACAGGGGGCAAAGATACGCAGTATTTT	CASSYGGTGGKDTQYF
TRBD1	14	TRBV5-1	TRBJ2-5	many	TGCGCCAGCAGCTATGGACAGGGTGATGAGACCCAGTACTTC	CASSYGQGDETQYF
-	17	TRBV6-5	TRBJ2-7	few	TGTGCCAGCAGTTACCGACTAATGGCAGCCTTCTCCTACGAGCAGTACTTC	CASSYRLMAAFSYEQYF
-	14	TRBV20-1	TRBJ2-5	-	TGCAGTGCTCCAGGAGGGGCTACCCGGGCTGGCCAGTACTTC	CSAPGGATRAGQYF
TRBD1	14	TRBV6-5	TRBJ1-4	many	TGTGCCAGCAGTTACGGGACAGGGATAGGGAAACTGTTTTTT	CASSYGTGIGKLFF
TRBD2	16	TRBV7-2	TRBJ2-1	-	TGTGCCAGCAGTTTGTTGGGACTAGCGGATTACAATGAGCAGTTCTTC	CASSLLGLADYNEQFF
-	13	TRBV2	TRBJ1-2	many	TGTGCCAGCAGCGGCAGACCCTCTAGAGGCTACACCTTC	CASSGRPSRGYTF
-	13	TRBV29-1	TRBJ2-1	-	TGCAGCGTTGGGGAACAGCTATACAATGAGCAGTTCTTC	CSVGEQLYNEQFF
-	14	TRBV11-1	TRBJ2-2	many	TGTGCCAGCAGCTTCCTCCAGATCACCGGGGAGCTGTTTTTT	CASSFLQITGELFF
-	10	TRBV6-6	TRBJ1-2	many	TGTGCCAGCAGTTCAAACGGCTACACCTTC	CASSSNGYTF
TRBD1	12	TRBV12-3/TRBV12-4	TRBJ1-2	-	TGTGCCAGCACCCGGACAGGGCGAGGCTACACCTTC	CASTRTGRGYTF
TRBD1	13	TRBV5-1	TRBJ1-1	few	TGCGCCAGCAGCACCGGGACAGGAGATGAAGCTTTCTTT	CASSTGTGDEAFF
TRBD1	14	TRBV4-1	TRBJ2-3	few	TGCGCCAGCAGCCGAGGACAGGGGGCCGATACGCAGTATTTT	CASSRGQGADTQYF
-	13	TRBV6-1	TRBJ2-6	few	TGTGCCAGCCTTAACGACATTTTCAACGTCCTGACTTTC	CASLNDIFNVLTF
-	14	TRBV24-1	TRBJ1-4	-	TGTGCCACCAGTCTGGGCGGAGCTAATGAAAAACTGTTTTTT	CATSLGGANEKLFF
TRBD1	12	TRBV25-1	TRBJ1-4	many	TGTGCCAGCAGTGCGACAGGGCGGAAACTGTTTTTT	CASSATGRKLFF
TRBD2	18	TRBV7-2	TRBJ2-3	-	TGTGCCAGCAGCTCCTTAGCGGGAGGGTGGGGTAACACAGATACGCAGTATTTT	CASSSLAGGWGNTDTQYF
-	11	TRBV29-1	TRBJ2-7	-	TGCAGCGCCTTGACTGGGGGCGAGCAGTACTTC	CSALTGGEQYF
-	16	TRBV18	TRBJ2-2	many	TGTGCCAGCTCACCGCCGTCCAGGGGCAGCACCGGGGAGCTGTTTTTT	CASSPPSRGSTGELFF
-	13	TRBV12-3/TRBV12-4	TRBJ1-1	many	TGTGCCAGCAGCCACAGGTTGAACACTGAAGCTTTCTTT	CASSHRLNTEAFF
TRBD1	14	TRBV6-1	TRBJ1-6	many	TGTGCCAGCAGTGAAGCTCAGGGGGCTTCACCCCTCCACTTT	CASSEAQGASPLHF
TRBD1	14	TRBV11-2	TRBJ1-6	many	TGTGCCAGCAGCCCGACAGGGGGTGAACAGACCCTCCACTTT	CASSPTGGEQTLHF
-	15	TRBV20-1	TRBJ2-2	few	TGCAGTGCCCTTCAAAGTGGACCTAACACCGGGGAGCTGTTTTTT	CSALQSGPNTGELFF
-	15	TRBV7-6	TRBJ1-4	many	-	CASSSSGPAGEKLFF
-	13	TRBV7-9	TRBJ1-1	few	TGTGCCAGCAGCTTACAGGTTTACACTGAAGCTTTCTTT	CASSLQVYTEAFF
-	12	TRBV5-5	TRBJ1-1	-	TGTGCCAGCAGCTTGTCCGAGCTTGAAGCTTTCTTT	CASSLSELEAFF
TRBD1	14	TRBV18	TRBJ2-4	-	TGTGCCAGCTCACCACCCCAGGGGGTAAACATTCAGTACTTC	CASSPPQGVNIQYF
TRBD1	15	TRBV19	TRBJ1-2	-	TGTGCCAGTACTCAGCTGGGACAGGTGCCCTATGGCTACACCTTC	CASTQLGQVPYGYTF
-	17	TRBV7-9	TRBJ1-5	many	TGTGCCAGCAGCTTAGCGGGGGAGGGGTTGGGCAATCAGCCCCAGCATTTT	CASSLAGEGLGNQPQHF
-	16	TRBV4-3	TRBJ1-5	many	TGCGCCAGCAGCCAAGATTTGGGGGGACTCAATCAGCCCCAGCATTTT	CASSQDLGGLNQPQHF